This section outlines one T cell receptor (beta chain) sequence together with its context. The sample comes from a study of T cells after yellow fever vaccination. V was pared by 5 bases and J by 0 bases, with 6 bases of the junction left unmatched. Germline V gene sequence: CDR1 SGHNT, CDR2 YYREEE (reference sequence). The CDR3 runs to 17 residues. TCRdb called the 5' RACE reads again in MiXCR, with one record for every CDR3 protein. The top ten hold 2.5% of the sample, which has roughly 120,000 distinct CDR3 sequences, more than 6.5% seen once. This clonotype was obtained from a young man who received the YFV17D yellow fever vaccine. The chain carries TRBV5-4 and TRBJ2-1; TRBD2 aligns across 12 bases. The sequenced sample was CD4+ T cells sorted from PBMCs, obtained 9 to 11 days after the first yellow fever vaccination. DNA of the CDR3: TGTGCCAGCAGTCCTGGACTAGCGGGGAGCTCCTACAATGAGCAGTTCTTC. This translates into CASSPGLAGSSYNEQFF.